This T cell receptor beta chain came from a study of T cells in Graves' hyperthyroidism and ophthalmopathy (dated by TCRdb to between 2017 and 2020). Study-level background: Peripheral blood samples were taken at initial diagnosis, before any treatment was given. The paper reports TCR Vbeta CDR3 sequencing of about 140 peripheral blood samples: approximately 43 ophthalmopathy, under 85 hyperthyroidism and approximately 17 progressor patients. The study also compared thyroid tissue and blood T-cell repertoires from several Graves' hyperthyroidism patients. For training and testing, the approximately 97 patients in the discovery cohort were randomly divided in a 7:3 ratio. Following sampling, methimazole starting at 30 mg daily was given to hyperthyroidism patients, and high-dose intravenous methylprednisolone was given to ophthalmopathy patients. An independent validation cohort of under 20 hyperthyroidism patients and approximately 15 patients who later progressed to ophthalmopathy tested prospective prediction of ophthalmopathy. TCR V-J signatures able to tell the groups apart were searched for in a discovery cohort of 100 patients, of whom 40 to 45 had Graves' ophthalmopathy and 55 to 60 had stable Graves' hyperthyroidism. The investigation overall reported the following: Most expanded thyroid clonotypes (frequency above 0.001) were also detected in blood, a finding suggesting that blood repertoires may reflect thyroid immune responses. A model built on a 13 V-J signature distinguished ophthalmopathy from stable hyperthyroidism, reaching about 88% sensitivity and under 84% specificity in cross-validation and 80%/75% in testing. In validation, progression to ophthalmopathy was predicted by the model with almost 71% sensitivity and approximately 78% specificity, a median of about 6 months before onset. No statistical method was used to set the sample size in advance, and investigators knew the group allocation.

Moderately to severely active disease, a Clinical Activity Score of at least 3, a NOSPECS grade of at least 4, and a duration under 3 months were present in ophthalmopathy patients. Any patient with an uncontrolled infection, another autoimmune disease, pregnancy or lactation was excluded. Diagnoses relied on clinical symptoms, serum thyroxine and TRAb, thyroid ultrasound and orbital computed tomography. Ficoll-Paque density gradient centrifugation was used to isolate PBMCs from about 9.4 ml of fresh peripheral blood. Total RNA was extracted with Trizol reagent, and quality was checked on an Agilent 2100 Bioanalyzer. This clonotype was recorded at least ten times. Its cognate antigen has yet to be identified. Base qualities were left out, and no much larger clone turns up one base away. V lost 6 bases and J lost 1 base; the stretch between them is 13 bases long. Reading from cysteine to phenylalanine, the CDR3 counts 15 amino acids. Of the read, only the CDR3 DNA is kept; its 45 bases are in frame from base 1.

The TCR beta CDR3 regions were amplified from RNA transcripts. The TCR CDR3 was subjected to a first round of RT-PCR using the HTBI primer set and the Qiagen OneStep RT-PCR kit. Libraries were constructed in a second round of multiplex PCR, after which size selection and purification were performed. Paired-end sequencing of the libraries was performed with 100 bp reads on an Illumina HiSeq2000. On the authors' methods: Raw data were processed with SOAPnuke, discarding reads with adapters, uncalled bases, mean Phred below 15, or no exact constant-primer or identifier match. High-quality paired reads were merged with COPE v1.2.5, and unique nucleotide sequences were defined as clonotypes. MiTCR v1.1 was used to align clonotypes to the IMGT TRBV, TRBD and TRBJ reference segments. The analysis was restricted to V-J combinations with a frequency above 0.0001, which together covered about 99% of the repertoires. A TCS score was defined as the ratio of F50 (clonal expansion) to E x V (chaos), with BLOSUM62-based TCRdist applied between CDR3 peptides within each V-J. Welch's t-statistics and random forest reduced roughly 540 V-J features to fewer than 15, which were used in a naive Bayes classifier (R e1071). The public reads were reanalyzed by TCRdb: fastp trimming at Q25, MiXCR alignment, in-frame beta chains only. A single entry per CDR3 protein holds the most common genes and DNA from its merged rows. TCRdb, not the authors, supplied the V and J calls. The sample table shows some 570,000 distinct CDR3 sequences, and 12% to 15% are seen once. Jointly, the top ten make up about 7% of the sample.

This clonotype was sampled from a woman aged 18-29 years with Graves' ophthalmopathy. Sequenced: blood. The rearranged segments are TRBV12-3 or TRBV12-4 and TRBJ1-5; the D gene remains uncertain. The CDR3 loop reads CASSPSAGSNQPQHF. The nucleotide sequence is given as TGTGCCAGCAGCCCTTCGGCGGGGAGCAATCAGCCCCAGCATTTT.